The T cell receptor (beta chain) described here comes from a study of post-analysis software for immune sequencing data. Study-wide background: Relapsing-remitting, secondary progressive and progressive-relapsing multiple sclerosis courses were included.

This clonotype came up many times. The antigen is not known. The CDR3 sequence is 12 residues long. With 3 bases removed from V and 2 bases from J, the gap between germline ends came to 4 bases. Germline V gene sequence: CDR1 SGHTA, CDR2 FQGNSA. Built from TCR beta cDNA, the libraries had unique molecular identifiers in them. MiXCR, run by TCRdb on the PCR reads, gives a single entry per CDR3 protein. Among more than 500,000 distinct CDR3 sequences, roughly 34% were seen once, and the ten largest hold around 6.1%. Notes on the study in general: TRBV5-6, TRBV5-1 and TRBV20-1 were among about 5 TRBV segments more frequent in patients than controls.

This TCR came from a girl aged 2 to 17 with multiple sclerosis. The rearrangement joins TRBV7-2 to TRBJ2-5; D gene uncertain. Material: blood. The CDR3 bases are TGTGCCAGCAGCTTTTCACAAGAGACCCAGTACTTC. Amino acids: CASSFSQETQYF.